These 20 T cell receptor beta chains originate from one sample sequenced in a study of shared clonotypes between healthy human individuals (dated by TCRdb to 2019 to 2021). The method was the immunoSEQ multiplex PCR assay. Entries here come from immuneACCESS through TCRdb and include only in-frame sequences with V and J called. Some clones fail to appear in such tables; in the studies checked, an unresolved V gene covers under half of the shortfall, and the cause of the remainder is unknown. The sample profile shows over a million clones; 75% to 80% of them were found once. The ten largest account for roughly 0.61% of the sample. Material: memory CD4+ T cells from PBMCs. This specimen's cell subset or site label, per the study, means: CD45RA-negative fraction. The receptors derive from a young man in good health. Some clones in this sample may be carry-over from other donors' samples.

The V gene is TRBV4-1, the J gene TRBJ2-3; D is perhaps TRBD1 or TRBD2 (6 bases each). The CDR3 runs 16 residues. The V gene lost 1 base and the J gene lost 6 bases, with 17 bases spanning the gap. Germline CDR1 is MGHRA and CDR2 is YSYEKL. CDR3 sequence: CASSQVRDIGGDTQYF. CDR3 DNA sequence: TGCGCCAGCAGCCAAGTTAGGGACATCGGAGGGGATACGCAGTATTTT.

The rearrangement joins TRBV9 to TRBJ2-3; unclear D gene. Germline V gene lookup returns CDR1 SGDLS and CDR2 YYNGEE. This CDR3 contains 13 residues. Trimming cost V 2 bases and J 9 bases, with 13 bases left between them. The CDR3 DNA sequence: TGTGCCAGCAGCGTGTCGACTCAGGCGACGCAGTATTTT. The encoded protein is CASSVSTQATQYF.

This chain links TRBV7-2 with TRBJ2-7, with unresolved D. Germline loops: CDR1 SGHTA, CDR2 FQGNSA. CDR3 length: 14 residues. Trimming cost V 5 bases and J 3 bases, with 14 bases left between them. CDR3 bases: TGTGCCAGCAGCCATCGACCCTCCCTCTACGAGCAGTACTTC. This sequence encodes CASSHRPSLYEQYF.

The sample holds a few counts of this clone. The chain employs TRBV27 and TRBJ2-7, with 8 nucleotides matching TRBD1. CDR1 and CDR2 (germline): MNHEY, SMNVEV (reference sequence). The CDR3 extends over 13 amino acids. J lost 7 bases, V lost 3 bases, and 5 bases had no gene match. The CDR3 is CASSLTGAREQYF. CDR3 bases: TGTGCCAGCAGTTTGACAGGGGCTAGGGAGCAGTACTTC.

The chain joins TRBV4-1 to TRBJ2-7; 11 bases line up with TRBD2. Germline values: CDR1 MGHRA, CDR2 YSYEKL. This CDR3 has 15 amino acids. V shed 4 bases, J shed 0 bases, and the junction held 2 bases outside the gene matches. CDR3: CASSRTSGSSYEQYF. In nucleotides, the CDR3 is TGCGCCAGCAGCCGAACTAGCGGGAGCTCCTACGAGCAGTACTTC.

V and J are TRBV7-3 and TRBJ2-3; tentatively, D is TRBD2 (5 bases). The germline gives CDR1 SGHTA, CDR2 FQGTGA. Trimming removed 5 bases from V and 0 bases from J, with 9 bases in between. The CDR3 contains 14 residues. This chain's CDR3 is CASSTGESTDTQYF. CDR3 nucleotide sequence: TGTGCCAGCAGCACCGGGGAAAGCACAGATACGCAGTATTTT.

In its sample, this clone was seen once. This chain links TRBV5-1 with TRBJ2-3, with 8 nucleotides matching TRBD2. J gave up 1 base and V 4 bases, and 11 bases lay outside the gene matches. Germline V gives CDR1 SGHRS, CDR2 YFSETQ. The CDR3 contains 17 residues. The CDR3 DNA follows: TGCGCCAGCAGCCCGATAACTAGCGGAGGGGGCACAGATACGCAGTATTTT. Its protein product is CASSPITSGGGTDTQYF.

The V and J genes are TRBV9 and TRBJ2-5; 7 nucleotides line up with TRBD2. CDR1 is SGDLS, CDR2 YYNGEE, per germline. The J segment lost 1 base and the V segment lost 5 bases, leaving 8 bases of the junction unmatched. The CDR3 has 15 amino acids. DNA for the CDR3: TGTGCCAGCAGTCGGGCTAGCGGCCCCCAAGAGACCCAGTACTTC. It yields the protein CASSRASGPQETQYF.

This chain joins TRBV5-1 and TRBJ2-2, with D perhaps matching TRBD2 (5 bases). CDR1 is SGHRS and CDR2 is YFSETQ in the germline V gene. The V end lost 7 bases, the J end lost 4 bases, and 8 bases lay between the germline ends. The CDR3 is 12 amino acids. The CDR3 sequence: CASGTSTGELFF. As DNA, the CDR3 is TGCGCCAGCGGAACTAGCACCGGGGAGCTGTTTTTT.

Only one count was recorded for this clone. The chain couples TRBV15 to TRBJ2-3, with TRBD2 identical over 7 bases. From germline, CDR1 is LNHNV and CDR2 YYDKDF (reference sequence). The V segment lost 8 bases and the J segment 7 bases; nucleotides outside the gene matches: 18. This CDR3 region has 16 residues. This chain's CDR3 is CATEGGAGVGLNTQYF. The CDR3 DNA follows: TGTGCCACCGAGGGCGGGGCGGGAGTGGGGCTCAATACGCAGTATTTT. Drawing the rest from reference TRBV15 and TRBJ2-3, the complete variable domain is DAMVIQNPRYQVTQFGKPVTLSCSQTLNHNVMYWYQQKSSQAPKLLFHYYDKDFNNEADTPDNFQSRRPNTSFCFLDIRSPGLGDTAMYLCATEGGAGVGLNTQYFGPGTRLTVL.

The chain employs TRBV30 and TRBJ1-1; D remains unclear. The V and J ends lost 0 bases and 0 bases respectively, with 8 bases between them. CDR3 length: 14 amino acids. The V gene's germline CDR1 is GTSNPN and CDR2 SVGIG (reference sequence). The CDR3 reads CAWSVLGMNTEAFF. CDR3 nucleotide sequence: TGTGCCTGGAGTGTCTTAGGGATGAACACTGAAGCTTTCTTT.

The gene calls are TRBV10-2 and TRBJ2-4; D is unclear. The CDR3 runs 16 residues. Germline V gene sequence: CDR1 WSHSY, CDR2 SAAADI. Deletions cut 6 bases from V and 3 bases from J, with 18 bases between. The DNA of the CDR3 is TGCGCCAGCAGCGACGGAGCCCCCGCCGGCAAAAACATTCAGTACTTC. The encoded protein is CASSDGAPAGKNIQYF.

This clone was seen ten or more times. This chain uses TRBV5-5 with TRBJ2-3, with D possibly being TRBD2 (6 bases). This CDR3 has 14 amino acids. The germline V and J ends were trimmed by 1 base and 5 bases, with 11 bases remaining between them. The V gene's germline CDR1 is SGHKS and CDR2 YYEKEE (reference sequence). CDR3 nucleotide sequence: TGTGCCAGCAGCTTGCGGGAGAATTTAGATACGCAGTATTTT. This translates into CASSLRENLDTQYF. Based on the CDR3 plus reference TRBV5-5 and TRBJ2-3, the full variable domain is DAGVTQSPTHLIKTRGQQVTLRCSPISGHKSVSWYQQVLGQGPQFIFQYYEKEERGRGNFPDRFSARQFPNYSSELNVNALLLGDSALYLCASSLRENLDTQYFGPGTRLTVL.

The chain carries TRBV18 and TRBJ2-5; no clear D gene. Germline V CDR1 and CDR2: KGHSH, LQKENI. The CDR3 has 12 amino acids. V was trimmed by 1 base and J by 6 bases, leaving 6 bases between them. The CDR3 coding sequence is TGTGCCAGCTCACCACTCGAGAAGACCCAGTACTTC. Residues: CASSPLEKTQYF.

This clone was picked up a small number of times. The chain couples TRBV29-1 to TRBJ1-5; a possible D gene is TRBD1 (6 bases). The CDR3 loop spans 13 amino acids. Trimming shortened V by 6 bases and J by 5 bases, and 14 bases separated the two germline ends. Germline-derived CDR1 and CDR2 are SQVTM and ANQGSEA. Written as DNA, the CDR3 is TGCAGCGTCTCCAGGGGCAGTGATCAGCCCCAGCATTTT. This encodes CSVSRGSDQPQHF.

The V gene is TRBV11-3, the J gene TRBJ2-7; TRBD1 matches 8 bases. The CDR3 runs 14 residues. Germline-derived CDR1 and CDR2 are SGHNT and YENEEA. Trimming cost V 5 bases and J 2 bases; bases outside gene matches: 5. In nucleotides, the CDR3 is TGTGCCAGCAGCCCGGGGGACAGGACCTACGAGCAGTACTTC. Its translation: CASSPGDRTYEQYF.

The chain is built from TRBV19 and TRBJ2-7, with TRBD1 matching over 7 bases. Germline CDR1 is LNHDA and CDR2 is SQIVND (reference sequence). The V gene end was trimmed by 5 bases and the J gene end by 0 bases; junction bases not matched to a gene: 10. The CDR3 totals 16 residues. CDR3 region: CASSDLRTGLSYEQYF. The DNA of the CDR3 is TGTGCCAGTAGTGACCTACGGACAGGACTCTCCTACGAGCAGTACTTC.

The chain combines TRBV18 with TRBJ2-5; a possible D gene is TRBD1 (7 bases). Germline lookup yields CDR1 KGHSH and CDR2 LQKENI. This CDR3 has 17 amino acids. V was shortened by 3 bases and J by 3 bases, with 20 bases between the two germline ends. CDR3: CASSPVVGRGAEETQYF. In DNA, the CDR3 is TGTGCCAGCTCACCTGTGGTGGGCAGGGGGGCTGAAGAGACCCAGTACTTC. Using reference TRBV18 and TRBJ2-5 for the parts outside the CDR3, the full variable domain is NAGVMQNPRHLVRRRGQEARLRCSPMKGHSHVYWYRQLPEEGLKFMVYLQKENIIDESGMPKERFSAEFPKEGPSILRIQQVVRGDSAAYFCASSPVVGRGAEETQYFGPGTRLLVL.

This chain links TRBV19 with TRBJ2-5, with 9 positions matching TRBD2. The CDR3 extends over 16 amino acids. Germline V CDR1 and CDR2: LNHDA, SQIVND (reference sequence). V was clipped by 5 bases and J by 5 bases; unmatched bases: 12. CDR3 sequence (DNA): TGTGCCAGTAGTCCGGGATCGGCGGGAGGGCGGGAGACCCAGTACTTC. Translation gives CASSPGSAGGRETQYF.

This clone was detected many times. This chain joins TRBV11-2 and TRBJ1-1, with D maybe TRBD1 (6 bases). Germline V gives CDR1 SGHAT, CDR2 FQNNGV. The CDR3 has 11 residues. The V end was cut by 5 bases, the J end by 10 bases, with 11 bases between. CDR3 nucleotides: TGTGCCAGCAGCAGGGGGTGGGGAGCTTTCTTT. Amino acids: CASSRGWGAFF.